This entry concerns a single T cell receptor beta chain. Its antigen is not identified. The data were obtained in a study of shared clonotypes between healthy human individuals. Study details: Donors had three CD4 naive, three CD4 memory, two CD8 naive and one CD8 memory plate apiece. General study points: Since donors were few, the genetic and exposure-history diversity represented was limited. Across subsets, estimated richness was generally greater for naive than for memory populations.

With 3 bases removed from V and 1 base from J, the gap between germline ends came to 13 bases. The CDR3 is 15 amino acids. Germline loops: CDR1 SGDLS, CDR2 YYNGEE. Repertoires were generated with immunoSEQ multiplex PCR, while TCRdb's copy carries only in-frame clones and drops some. The sample carries millions of clones, approximately 94% recorded once. CD45RO-negative cells were positively selected for CCR7, leaving out terminally differentiated effector memory CD45RA+ cells. Sequenced material: naive CD8+ T cells sorted from blood. V gene TRBV9 combines with J gene TRBJ2-5; D is possibly TRBD2 (5 bases). The TCR was taken from a man aged 18 to 29 in good health. The chain's CDR3 is CASSATGNPQETQYF. Here the CDR3 DNA reads TGTGCCAGCAGCGCGACGGGAAACCCCCAAGAGACCCAGTACTTC.